Many counts were recorded for the clone carrying this TCR beta chain. This sample was taken from a study of T-cell memory formation after mild COVID-19. Trimming removed 7 bases from V and 9 bases from J, with 18 bases in between. CDR3 length: 13 amino acids. Germline V gene lookup returns CDR1 DFQATT and CDR2 SNEGSKA (reference sequence). In TCRdb, the 5' RACE reads were re-called with MiXCR into one record per CDR3 protein. The table lists about 400,000 distinct CDR3 sequences, more than 15% of them singletons. Sequenced input: PBMCs or a T cell subset sorted from them (not recorded which). This sequence originates from a man between 18 and 35 years old who had mild COVID-19 (a few samples of this study predate the infection). Cell type and time point are not known. J is TRBJ2-2 and V is TRBV20-1, with D maybe TRBD2 (7 bases). The CDR3 DNA follows: TGCAGTGTAGGGGGGGGTGGCCGTCGGGAGCTGTTTTTT. Translation: CSVGGGGRRELFF.